One T cell receptor beta chain is described in this entry. As yet, its antigen is unknown. A read error may be the cause here, since a much bigger clone is one base away. This entry belongs to a study of response to subunit inactivated influenza vaccine. Study-wide findings and caveats: The authors offered the suggestion that each seasonal influenza vaccination recruits few new T cells.

Trimming took 4 bases from V and 0 from J, leaving 12 bases between them. There are 15 residues in the CDR3. Looked up from germline, CDR1 is SGHRS and CDR2 is YFSETQ. MiXCR, applied by TCRdb to the RT-PCR reads, yields one record per CDR3 protein. This table holds more than 200,000 distinct CDR3 sequences, about 12% found once. The sample here was non-naive T cells sorted from PBMCs, taken 14 to 15 days before vaccination. The V and J genes are TRBV5-1 and TRBJ2-3; D might be TRBD1 (5 bases). The clonotype was recovered from a man over 45 who received an inactivated influenza vaccine. This CDR3 is CASSQDNVSTDTQYF. The CDR3 DNA is TGCGCCAGCAGCCAGGACAACGTGAGCACAGATACGCAGTATTTT.